Listed below are T cell receptor beta chains from one sample, sequenced in a study of blood T cell repertoires in COVID-19. Clones were sequenced by immunoSEQ multiplex PCR, and TCRdb holds only the in-frame ones, with some missing. Among about 340,000 clones listed, almost 90% were seen once. Sequenced: peripheral blood. Receptors were obtained from a woman in her 70s with COVID-19, enrolled during active disease. Each CDR3 is given with its conserved first and last residue. D genes are given only for firm matches. The size field is filled for only some rows; it gives once, few, many or a size class.

v_call,j_call,d_call,clone_size,cdr3_nt,cdr3_aa
TRBV7-2,TRBJ2-2,NA,NA,TGTGCCAGCAGCCCTGGACAGCCCTACGGGGAGCTGTTTTTT,CASSPGQPYGELFF
TRBV12-3/TRBV12-4,TRBJ1-1,NA,NA,TGTGCCAGCCAAGAGGGTTCTGAAGCTTTCTTT,CASQEGSEAFF
TRBV7-6,TRBJ1-6,NA,NA,TGTGCCAGCAGCTTAGGGAAAGGCGGTCGGAATTCACCCCTCCACTTT,CASSLGKGGRNSPLHF
TRBV7-6,TRBJ1-1,TRBD1,NA,TGTGCCAGCAGCCTAACAGGGGTTGGCACTGAAGCTTTCTTT,CASSLTGVGTEAFF
TRBV30,TRBJ1-1,TRBD1,NA,TGTGCCTGGATGGGGACAGCCAACACTGAAGCTTTCTTT,CAWMGTANTEAFF
TRBV10-2,TRBJ2-5,NA,once,TGCGCCAGCAGGGAACCGGCCTTGGAGGAGACCCAGTACTTC,CASREPALEETQYF
TRBV7-2,TRBJ1-1,TRBD1,NA,TGTGCCAGCAGCCCAAGAGGGGGCGGCACTGAAGCTTTCTTT,CASSPRGGGTEAFF
TRBV27,TRBJ1-2,NA,NA,TGTGCCAGCAGTTATTCGACTTCCAATGGCTACACCTTC,CASSYSTSNGYTF
TRBV7-8,TRBJ2-4,NA,NA,TGTGCCAGCAGCCTCCCTAGAGAGCACATTCAGTACTTC,CASSLPREHIQYF
TRBV19,TRBJ1-5,TRBD1,NA,TGTGCCAGTAGTATAGTGGTGGGCAGGGGGAGCGATCAGCCCCAGCATTTT,CASSIVVGRGSDQPQHF
TRBV28,TRBJ1-2,TRBD1,NA,TGTGCCAGCAGTGGGCCAGGGACAGGGGGCTTTGGCTACACCTTC,CASSGPGTGGFGYTF
TRBV6-5,TRBJ2-7,NA,NA,TGTGCCACCATAACTGTCTACGAGCAGTACTTC,CATITVYEQYF
TRBV9,TRBJ2-1,TRBD1,NA,TGTGCCAGCAGCCAAGGACAGGGGGCGAATGAGCAGTTCTTC,CASSQGQGANEQFF
TRBV28,TRBJ1-5,NA,NA,TGTGCCAGCAACGAATCCGACTGGCCCCAGCATTTT,CASNESDWPQHF
TRBV3-1/TRBV3-2,TRBJ1-3,NA,NA,TGTGCCAGCAGCCAAGCCCGGGACTCTGGAAACACCATATATTTT,CASSQARDSGNTIYF
TRBV5-1,TRBJ2-7,TRBD1,NA,TGCGCCAGCAGCCAAGGGACAGGGGGCTTCTACGAGCAGTACTTC,CASSQGTGGFYEQYF